The subject of this entry is one TCR beta chain. Its antigen is not known. The V gene's germline CDR1 is MNHEY and CDR2 SMNVEV (reference sequence). The CDR3 has 16 residues. This sample was taken from a study of T cell clusters in autoimmune cytopenias. General study results and limits: TRB repertoire shifts in secondary cytopenia and chronic lymphocytic leukemia mostly reflected lymphoma, not autoimmunity.

Each sample's input was around 250 ng genomic DNA, 38,000 or so genome equivalents. TRB was amplified by touch-down multiplex PCR, primer pools A and B combined. TCRdb re-called the multiplex PCR reads and shows each CDR3 protein once, DNA omitted. This sample's clone table lists 6,800 or so distinct CDR3 sequences. These data also formed part of another study, on T cell repertoires in aging, cancer and after chemotherapy. Turning to that study: Donors were grouped into six age bands spanning 30 or younger through 70 or older. Roughly 9.1 million TCR reads were in the whole dataset. In healthy donors, age-related TCR diversity loss mainly reflected lost richness.

Sequences were obtained from peripheral blood. The chain has TRBV27 and TRBJ1-4; lacking DNA, the TRBD1 call made by TCRdb goes unchecked. The sequence was collected from a human donor in good health. This CDR3 reads CASSYQYTGEAEKLFF.